This T cell receptor (beta chain) was recovered during a study of technical replicates of blood from a handful of donors. The repertoire was sequenced with immunoSEQ multiplex PCR; TCRdb's copy has only in-frame clones and lacks some. The repertoire holds about 85,000 clones, with 85% to 95% as singletons. Sequenced sample: T cells isolated from PBMCs. The TCR originated in a human donor in good health.

This CDR3 is CATRDRGADTQYF. The CDR3 nucleotides are TGCGCCACCCGGGACAGGGGTGCAGATACGCAGTATTTT. The chain combines TRBV10-1 with TRBJ2-3; 10 bases fit TRBD1. The CDR3 runs to 13 residues. Trimming removed 10 bases from V and 4 bases from J; junction bases left unmatched: 5. In germline, CDR1 is WNHNN, CDR2 SYGVQD (reference sequence).